The clone carrying this TCR beta chain was observed at least ten times. J gave up 2 bases and V 3 bases, and 2 bases lay outside the gene matches. The CDR3 is 15 residues long. CDR1 MRHNA and CDR2 SNTAGT come from the germline V gene. TCRdb redid the calling of the 5' RACE reads with MiXCR, one entry per CDR3 protein. The data contain approximately 100,000 distinct CDR3 sequences, 11% of them singletons. These data are taken from a study of T-cell memory formation after mild COVID-19. Sequencing was done on a sample of PBMCs or a T cell subset sorted from them (not recorded which). The gene calls are TRBV6-4 and TRBJ2-3; 10 bases agree with TRBD2. This clonotype was obtained from a man younger than 30 who had mild COVID-19 (a few samples of this study predate the infection). Cell type and time point are not known. The CDR3 spells CASSESGGATDTQYF. The CDR3, as DNA: TGTGCCAGCAGTGAAAGCGGGGGGGCCACAGATACGCAGTATTTT.